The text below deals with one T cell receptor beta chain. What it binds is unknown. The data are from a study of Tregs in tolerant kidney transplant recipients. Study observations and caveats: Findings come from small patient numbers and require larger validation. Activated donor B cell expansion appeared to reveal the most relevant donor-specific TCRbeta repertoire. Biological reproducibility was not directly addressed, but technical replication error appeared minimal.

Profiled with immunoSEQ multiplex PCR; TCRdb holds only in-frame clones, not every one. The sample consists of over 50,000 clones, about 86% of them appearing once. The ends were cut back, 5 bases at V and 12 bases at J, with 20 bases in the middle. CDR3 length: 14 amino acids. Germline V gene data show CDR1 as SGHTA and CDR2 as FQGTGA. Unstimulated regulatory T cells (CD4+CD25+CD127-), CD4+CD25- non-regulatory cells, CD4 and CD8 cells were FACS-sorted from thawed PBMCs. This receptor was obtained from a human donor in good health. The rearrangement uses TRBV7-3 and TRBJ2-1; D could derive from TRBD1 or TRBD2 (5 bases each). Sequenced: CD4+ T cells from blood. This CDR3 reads CASSLRDPDEGQFF. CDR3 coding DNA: TGTGCCAGCAGCCTCCGGGACCCGGATGAGGGGCAGTTCTTC. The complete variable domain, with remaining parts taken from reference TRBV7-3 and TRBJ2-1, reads GAGVSQTPSNKVTEKGKYVELRCDPISGHTALYWYRQSLGQGPEFLIYFQGTGAADDSGLPNDRFFAVRPEGSVSTLKIQRTERGDSAVYLCASSLRDPDEGQFFGPGTRLTVL.